This paragraph reports one T cell receptor (beta chain). Its specific antigen is unknown. This clone may be a read error of a much larger clone one base away. These data come from a study of T cell repertoires in cytomegalovirus infection (dated by TCRdb to about 2019). Looking at the study overall: Donor HLA type was relevant to the analysis, as public TCR beta signatures indicated carriage of CMV infection together with the matching HLA type.

CDR3 length: 10 amino acids, cysteine to phenylalanine. The kept DNA is CDR3 alone, 30 bases in frame from the first base. Sequences SEHNR (CDR1) and FQNEAQ (CDR2) are obtained from the germline V gene (reference sequence). What the authors observed across the whole study: In the ex vivo response, HLA-C-restricted CMV-specific TCR beta clonotypes were dominant, and in two of eight donors the single most frequent clonotype came from this HLA-C-restricted group. Carriers of CMV infection plus the relevant HLA type were discriminated by the cumulative frequency of public TCR beta family members in the study cohort and in an independent approximately 360-donor cohort.

The listed sequencing device is Illumina HiSeq 1500. TCRdb itself trimmed the public reads at Q25 with fastp, ran MiXCR and retained productive beta chains. Rows with one shared CDR3 protein collapse into an entry with the most common genes and DNA. The sample records hundreds of thousands of distinct CDR3 sequences, 24% of which are singletons. The ten largest clonotypes hold 8% of the sample. Source material: CD8+ T cells from PBMCs. The clonotype was recovered from a human donor in good health (CMV status not recorded). Some clones in this sample may be carry-over from other donors' samples. The chain links TRBV7-9 with TRBJ2-1; TRBD2 is a weak D gene call, 6 bases matching. At the DNA level, the sequence is TGTGCCAGCAGCCTTCGGGAGCGGTTCTTC. This sequence encodes CASSLRERFF.